One and the same sample provided the 21 T cell receptor beta chains below, sequenced in a study of blood T cell repertoires in COVID-19. Repertoires were generated with immunoSEQ multiplex PCR, while TCRdb's copy carries only in-frame clones and drops some. Among 200,000 to 250,000 clones listed, 80% to 95% were seen once. Specimen: peripheral blood. These receptors originate from a man aged 60 to 75 with COVID-19, enrolled during active disease.

The chain has TRBV19 and TRBJ1-6; D may be TRBD1 (5 bases). Looked up from germline, CDR1 is LNHDA and CDR2 is SQIVND (reference sequence). V lost 5 bases to trimming and J lost 8 bases, with 13 bases between them. The CDR3 is made up of 14 amino acids. The CDR3 DNA sequence: TGTGCCAGTAGTCCCTCGGACAAATATTCACCCCTCCACTTT. Translated: CASSPSDKYSPLHF.

This rearrangement joins TRBV4-1 to TRBJ1-6; unclear D gene. Trimming left V 0 bases short and J 7 bases short, with 13 bases between. Germline CDR1 is MGHRA and CDR2 is YSYEKL. The CDR3 contains 16 residues. The CDR3 spells CASSQDPRGRNSPLHF. The CDR3 nucleotides read TGCGCCAGCAGCCAAGATCCTAGAGGGCGGAATTCACCCCTCCACTTT.

This chain uses TRBV15 with TRBJ2-1, with 12 bases that match TRBD2. Trimming removed 0 bases from V and 3 bases from J; junction bases left unmatched: 9. From germline, CDR1 is LNHNV and CDR2 YYDKDF (reference sequence). CDR3 length: 19 amino acids. CDR3 bases: TGTGCCACCAGCAGAGATCCCGGCGGACTAGCGGGGAACTACAATGAGCAGTTCTTC. It specifies CATSRDPGGLAGNYNEQFF.

This sequence joins TRBV5-1 and TRBJ2-7; TRBD1 aligns across 9 bases. The CDR3 runs 14 residues. Germline CDR1 SGHRS, CDR2 YFSETQ. J gave up 2 bases and V 3 bases, and 3 bases lay outside the gene matches. The CDR3 here is CASSSDRGAYEQYF. CDR3 DNA: TGCGCCAGCAGCTCCGACAGGGGGGCCTACGAGCAGTACTTC.

The chain is built from TRBV4-3 and TRBJ2-1, with 7 positions matching TRBD2. The CDR3 spans 17 residues. With 6 bases clipped from V and 3 bases from J, the junction kept 14 bases outside the gene matches. Germline-derived CDR1 and CDR2 are LGHNA and YSLEER. CDR3 DNA sequence: TGCGCCAGCAGTCGTAGGGCCACGACGGGGGGCTACAATGAGCAGTTCTTC. Protein: CASSRRATTGGYNEQFF.

The genes are TRBV4-1 and TRBJ2-2; 10 bases map to TRBD2. Germline V gives CDR1 MGHRA, CDR2 YSYEKL. CDR3 size: 17 residues. V shed 0 bases and J 6 bases; nucleotides not matched to a gene: 7. The CDR3 reads CASSQDRGAGGPGELFF. The DNA of the CDR3 is TGCGCCAGCAGCCAAGATCGAGGAGCGGGGGGGCCCGGGGAGCTGTTTTTT.

The chain links TRBV28 to TRBJ2-7, with TRBD1 matching over 8 bases. The CDR3 contains 15 residues. In germline, CDR1 is MDHEN, CDR2 SYDVKM. J gave up 6 bases and V 5 bases, and 12 bases lay outside the gene matches. The CDR3 loop is CASSPSGTGRREQYF. CDR3 nucleotide sequence: TGTGCCAGCAGTCCCAGTGGGACAGGTCGGCGCGAGCAGTACTTC.

V is TRBV24-1 and J is TRBJ1-1; D is uncertain. Germline lookup yields CDR1 KGHDR and CDR2 SFDVKD. The CDR3 contains 12 residues. V dropped 4 bases and J dropped 8 bases, with 10 bases sitting between them. In DNA form, the CDR3 reads TGTGCCACCAGTGAGACGGGGAGCGAAGCTTTCTTT. Its protein product is CATSETGSEAFF.

CDR3 bases: TGTGCCAGTAGTATAGGGCGGAGTAATATCTATTCACCCCTCCACTTT. Protein: CASSIGRSNIYSPLHF. The chain links TRBV19 to TRBJ1-6; no definite D call. V was clipped by 1 base and J by 8 bases, with 15 bases between them. The CDR3 is 16 residues long. Per germline, CDR1 LNHDA and CDR2 SQIVND (reference sequence).

The V call is TRBV7-2, the J call TRBJ2-7; D gene unclear. Trimming removed 3 bases at V and 0 bases at J, with 6 bases between. The CDR3 has 13 amino acids. In germline, CDR1 is SGHTA, CDR2 FQGNSA. CDR3 region: CASSFYPSYEQYF. In DNA form, the CDR3 reads TGTGCCAGCAGCTTCTACCCCTCCTACGAGCAGTACTTC.

The V and J genes are TRBV2 and TRBJ2-5, with D tentatively TRBD1 (5 bases). Germline loops: CDR1 SNHLY, CDR2 FYNNEI. The CDR3 totals 13 residues. V was clipped by 7 bases and J by 1 base, with 10 bases between them. In DNA, the CDR3 is TGTGCCAGCATGGGGCAGACCCAAGAGACCCAGTACTTC. As protein: CASMGQTQETQYF.

The J gene is TRBJ1-5, the V gene TRBV2; TRBD1 matches 7 bases. The CDR3 has 15 residues. The germline gives CDR1 SNHLY, CDR2 FYNNEI. V lost 3 bases and J lost 4; bases outside the gene matches: 6. The CDR3, as DNA: TGTGCCAGCAGTGATTGGACAGGACTGAATCAGCCCCAGCATTTT. It specifies CASSDWTGLNQPQHF.

This chain uses TRBV16 with TRBJ2-7, with 10 bases matching TRBD1. The germline CDR1 and CDR2 sequences are KGHSY and FQNENV. CDR3 length: 15 residues. V lost 3 bases to trimming and J lost 3 bases; unmatched junction nucleotides: 5. CDR3 coding DNA: TGTGCCAGCAGCCATGAGGACAGGGGGATCTACGAGCAGTACTTC. Translated: CASSHEDRGIYEQYF.

This clone was recorded only once. The chain recombines TRBV5-1 with TRBJ2-5, with TRBD2 matching over 14 bases. Trimming took 3 bases from V and 4 from J; bases not matched to a gene: 8. This CDR3 is 17 amino acids long. Per the germline V gene, CDR1 is SGHRS and CDR2 is YFSETQ. The CDR3 loop reads CASSSGTSGGFRETQYF. CDR3 nucleotide sequence: TGCGCCAGCAGCTCCGGGACTAGCGGGGGTTTTCGAGAGACCCAGTACTTC.

The gene calls are TRBV7-2 and TRBJ2-7; 8 bases map to TRBD1. The V segment lost 1 base and the J segment 2 bases; nucleotides outside the gene matches: 1. The germline V gene encodes CDR1 SGHTA and CDR2 FQGNSA. The CDR3 totals 14 residues. The CDR3 protein is CASSLGTGPYEQYF. The CDR3 DNA reads TGTGCCAGCAGCTTAGGGACAGGGCCCTACGAGCAGTACTTC.

This clone was seen only once. The V gene is TRBV28, the J gene TRBJ1-4; tentatively, D is TRBD1 (5 bases). The ends were cut back, 3 bases at V and 3 bases at J, with 11 bases in the middle. The CDR3 consists of 15 residues. Germline CDR1 is MDHEN and CDR2 is SYDVKM. The CDR3 protein is CASSFGGRANEKLFF. In DNA form, the CDR3 reads TGTGCCAGCAGTTTTGGGGGGAGGGCTAATGAAAAACTGTTTTTT. Variable domain in full (rest from reference TRBV28 and TRBJ1-4): DVKVTQSSRYLVKRTGEKVFLECVQDMDHENMFWYRQDPGLGLRLIYFSYDVKMKEKGDIPEGYSVSREKKERFSLILESASTNQTSMYLCASSFGGRANEKLFFGSGTQLSVL.

The V and J genes are TRBV9 and TRBJ1-2; D perhaps matches TRBD1 (5 bases). The germline CDR1 and CDR2 sequences are SGDLS and YYNGEE. The CDR3 spans 13 residues. V was trimmed by 4 bases and J by 4 bases, leaving 11 bases between them. CDR3 in amino acids: CASSPDRLYGYTF. CDR3 sequence (DNA): TGTGCCAGCAGCCCCGACAGACTCTATGGCTACACCTTC.

The gene calls are TRBV9 and TRBJ1-1, with 9 bases lining up with TRBD1. The trim removed 0 bases at V and 4 bases at J, leaving 13 bases unmatched. Germline V gene lookup returns CDR1 SGDLS and CDR2 YYNGEE. The CDR3 consists of 18 residues. The CDR3 DNA reads as TGTGCCAGCAGCGTAGGGCCACCGGGACAGGGAAGTCGCACTGAAGCTTTCTTT. Amino acids: CASSVGPPGQGSRTEAFF.

V and J are TRBV7-2 and TRBJ1-1, with TRBD1 as a possible D gene (5 bases). V lost 5 bases and J lost 10, with 14 bases in between. The CDR3 is 12 amino acids. CDR1 and CDR2 from the germline V gene are SGHTA and FQGNSA. The DNA of the CDR3 is TGTGCCAGCAGCCCAACTCGGACATCAGCTTTCTTT. Translation gives CASSPTRTSAFF. Together with reference TRBV7-2 and TRBJ1-1, the CDR3 gives the full variable domain: GAGVSQSPSNKVTEKGKDVELRCDPISGHTALYWYRQSLGQGLEFLIYFQGNSAPDKSGLPSDRFSAERTGGSVSTLTIQRTQQEDSAVYLCASSPTRTSAFFGQGTRLTVV.

The chain links TRBV18 to TRBJ2-2; D perhaps matches TRBD2 (5 bases). V dropped 2 bases and J dropped 0 bases, with 10 bases sitting between them. CDR3 length: 16 residues. Germline lookup yields CDR1 KGHSH and CDR2 LQKENI. The DNA for the CDR3 is TGTGCCAGCTCACCAGTGGCGGGCGCGAACACCGGGGAGCTGTTTTTT. This translates into CASSPVAGANTGELFF.

The V gene is TRBV5-1, the J gene TRBJ1-1, with D possibly matching TRBD1 (6 bases). Germline CDR1 reads SGHRS; CDR2 reads YFSETQ. CDR3 length: 15 amino acids. With 1 base removed from V and 1 base from J, the gap between germline ends came to 11 bases. CDR3 in DNA: TGCGCCAGCAGCTTGAATCAGGGGCAGAACACTGAAGCTTTCTTT. It translates to CASSLNQGQNTEAFF.